The 3 T cell receptor beta chains presented below share a single source sample, sequenced in a study of cytomegalovirus exposure and HLA in healthy donors. It was with 60 Vbeta and 13 Jbeta primers that the PCR ran. Some clones are missing from TCRdb's copy, which holds only in-frame ones; the method was immunoSEQ multiplex PCR. The sample contains around 190,000 clones, 86% of which appear only once. The sample consisted of PBMCs. The source of these receptors is a woman in her twenties or thirties in good health and CMV-seronegative.

The V gene is TRBV7-9, the J gene TRBJ2-1, with TRBD1 matching 12 bases. The CDR3 consists of 16 residues. CDR1 and CDR2 from the germline V gene are SEHNR and FQNEAQ (reference sequence). V was pared by 5 bases and J by 3 bases, with 5 bases of the junction left unmatched. Written as DNA, the CDR3 is TGTGCCAGCAGCCCAGGGACAGGGGGCGTCTACAATGAGCAGTTCTTC. This gives the protein CASSPGTGGVYNEQFF.

This rearrangement joins TRBV19 to TRBJ2-1; 12 nucleotides align to TRBD2. The V gene's germline CDR1 is LNHDA and CDR2 SQIVND (reference sequence). The CDR3 consists of 15 residues. V lost 4 bases to trimming and J lost 9 bases; unmatched junction nucleotides: 7. For the CDR3, the DNA is TGTGCCAGTAGTACTAGCGGGGGGGTTGGCCTTGAGCAGTTCTTC. Protein: CASSTSGGVGLEQFF.

The chain uses TRBV29-1 and TRBJ2-7; 7 nucleotides align to TRBD2. Trimming at V came to 0 bases and at J to 0 bases, leaving 11 bases not matched to a gene. The CDR3 sequence is 17 residues long. The germline V gene encodes CDR1 SQVTM and CDR2 ANQGSEA. The CDR3 is CSVEDRMGGALSYEQYF. Written as DNA, the CDR3 is TGCAGCGTTGAAGATAGGATGGGAGGGGCGCTCTCCTACGAGCAGTACTTC.